This TCR beta chain emerged from a study of glioma-infiltrating T cells after dendritic cell vaccination. At the level of the study: Dendritic cell vaccination trial patients had either newly diagnosed or recurrent glioblastoma. Between about 2003 and 2013, patients got autologous tumor lysate-pulsed dendritic cell vaccines.

Findings and limits, study-wide: No direct clonality-survival link was found; a diverse polyclonal response may matter.

PBMC were collected before vaccination, two weeks after the third vaccination, and at progression. From germline, CDR1 is SGHNT and CDR2 YYREEE (reference sequence). This CDR3 spans 15 amino acids. Trimming cost V 3 bases and J 1 base, with 10 bases left between them. On this clone: Its antigen is not identified.

Generated by immunoSEQ multiplex PCR, the TCRdb table keeps only in-frame clones and is missing some. The sample comprises 55,000 to 70,000 clones, approximately 85% of which are singletons, and over 8.5% rests with the top ten. The receptor comes from a human donor with glioblastoma. V and J are TRBV5-4 and TRBJ2-2, with D tentatively TRBD2 (5 bases). This material consisted of blood, taken before dendritic cell vaccination. The CDR3 region is CASSSEAGNTGELFF. DNA of the CDR3: TGTGCCAGCAGCTCGGAGGCCGGGAACACCGGGGAGCTGTTTTTT.